This TCR beta chain was found in a study of blood T cells in healthy people across ages. Using a J-beta primer mix together with a sample-barcoded 5' primer, a second PCR was run for about 6 to 12 cycles. A minimum of 2.5 million CDR3-containing paired-end reads was obtained for each sample. Using its own MiXCR run on the 5' RACE reads, TCRdb lists one record per CDR3 protein. The data contain 1.5 million to 2 million distinct CDR3 sequences, 28% of them singletons. On this clonotype itself: Its antigen is currently unknown.

The CDR3 is made up of 17 amino acids. V dropped 5 bases and J dropped 1 base, with 20 bases sitting between them. Study-wide findings and caveats: Relative to aged donors, long-lived donors carried more naive CD4+ cells and displayed higher diversity. When one million T cells were used, diversity estimates were thought to be underestimates.

The sample consisted of blood. The clonotype originates from a woman aged 25-40 years in good health. The J gene is TRBJ1-1, the V gene TRBV12-3 or TRBV12-4; no clear D gene. The CDR3 sequence: CASSPYPGTEANTEAFF. CDR3 DNA sequence: TGTGCCAGCAGTCCTTATCCCGGAACAGAAGCGAACACTGAAGCTTTCTTT.